This T cell receptor beta chain stems from a study of T cells in Graves' hyperthyroidism and ophthalmopathy. Overall study results and limits: Blood also carried most thyroid clonotypes expanded above 0.001. Ophthalmopathy was distinguished from stable hyperthyroidism by 13 V-J signatures.

This clonotype was counted ten times or more. Its antigen is as yet unknown. RNA transcripts were the template for amplifying TCR beta CDR3 regions. Initially, a first-round RT-PCR of the TCR CDR3 employed the HTBI primer set. TCRdb re-analysed the multiplex PCR reads in MiXCR, keeping a single row per CDR3 protein. Among approximately 400,000 distinct CDR3 sequences listed, about 18% were seen once. The receptor's source is a young man with Graves' ophthalmopathy. The specimen sequenced was blood.

The CDR3 DNA sequence: TGTGCCACCACTTTAGCGGGGGAGCAGTTCTTC. Protein: CATTLAGEQFF. The V and J genes are TRBV24-1 and TRBJ2-1; TRBD2 agrees at 8 bases. The V gene end was trimmed by 8 bases and the J gene end by 10 bases; junction bases not matched to a gene: 3. CDR3 size: 11 residues. Germline loops: CDR1 KGHDR, CDR2 SFDVKD.